A selection of T cell receptor beta chains follows, all from one sample in a study of cytomegalovirus exposure and HLA in healthy donors. This table comes from immunoSEQ multiplex PCR, and its TCRdb copy is limited to in-frame clones, with some not included. The data contain about 130,000 clones, about 80% of them singletons. Sequences were obtained from PBMCs. The receptors were gathered from a man between 25 and 39 years old in good health and CMV-seronegative. The CDR3 runs from the conserved cysteine through the conserved F or W. The D gene is left open where the match is weak. Not every row has a clone size; where given, it reads once, few, many or a size class.

v_gene: TRBV29-1; j_gene: TRBJ1-1; d_gene: -; abundance: -; CDR3nt: TGCAGTGAGTCCCAGCGGGACGACACTGAAGCTTTCTTT; CDR3aa: CSESQRDDTEAFF
v_gene: TRBV6-6; j_gene: TRBJ2-3; d_gene: TRBD1; abundance: few; CDR3nt: TGTGCCAGCACTAACAGGGGAACCCTTAGCACAGATACGCAGTATTTT; CDR3aa: CASTNRGTLSTDTQYF
v_gene: TRBV7-9; j_gene: TRBJ1-1; d_gene: -; abundance: -; CDR3nt: TGTGCCAGCAGCTCCGTGGACAGTTTATACACTGAAGCTTTCTTT; CDR3aa: CASSSVDSLYTEAFF
v_gene: TRBV10-3; j_gene: TRBJ1-5; d_gene: -; abundance: -; CDR3nt: TGTGCCCCCTGGGGGCCTAGCAATCAGCCCCAGCATTTT; CDR3aa: CAPWGPSNQPQHF
v_gene: TRBV4-2; j_gene: TRBJ2-2; d_gene: -; abundance: -; CDR3nt: TGTGCCAGCAGCCAAGAGAACGGGTTCACCGGGGAGCTGTTTTTT; CDR3aa: CASSQENGFTGELFF
v_gene: TRBV7-9; j_gene: TRBJ2-5; d_gene: -; abundance: -; CDR3nt: TGTGCCAGCAGCTTAGCGCTGGGCTCCCAAGAGACCCAGTACTTC; CDR3aa: CASSLALGSQETQYF
v_gene: TRBV27; j_gene: TRBJ1-1; d_gene: -; abundance: -; CDR3nt: TGTGCCAGCAGTCTAGAGGGAATCACTGAAGCTTTCTTT; CDR3aa: CASSLEGITEAFF
v_gene: TRBV5-4; j_gene: TRBJ2-1; d_gene: -; abundance: -; CDR3nt: TGTGCCAGCAGCTTGGACAGCCGTTGGTTCTTC; CDR3aa: CASSLDSRWFF
v_gene: TRBV4-1; j_gene: TRBJ2-3; d_gene: TRBD2; abundance: few; CDR3nt: TGCGCCAGCAGCCAAGATTTTACGGGAGGAGGAACAGATACGCAGTATTTT; CDR3aa: CASSQDFTGGGTDTQYF
v_gene: TRBV18; j_gene: TRBJ1-5; d_gene: -; abundance: -; CDR3nt: TGTGCCAGCTCACCGAATACAGGGAACAATCAGCCCCAGAATTTT; CDR3aa: CASSPNTGNNQPQNF
v_gene: TRBV12-5; j_gene: TRBJ2-1; d_gene: -; abundance: -; CDR3nt: TGTGCTAGTGGTTCCGGGTTGTTGGTTTACAATGAGCAGTTCTTC; CDR3aa: CASGSGLLVYNEQFF
v_gene: TRBV4-1; j_gene: TRBJ2-1; d_gene: TRBD2; abundance: -; CDR3nt: TGCGCCAGCAGCCCAACGGGACTAGCGGGAGTTGGTGAGCAGTTCTTC; CDR3aa: CASSPTGLAGVGEQFF
v_gene: TRBV7-9; j_gene: TRBJ2-7; d_gene: TRBD2; abundance: -; CDR3nt: TGTGCCAGCAGCTTTGCCACTAGCGTAGCATCCGAGCAGTACTTC; CDR3aa: CASSFATSVASEQYF
v_gene: TRBV30; j_gene: TRBJ1-1; d_gene: TRBD1; abundance: -; CDR3nt: TGTGCCTGGACCGACCCGACAGGGGCCCGGGTGAACACTGAAGCTTTCTTT; CDR3aa: CAWTDPTGARVNTEAFF
v_gene: TRBV12-5; j_gene: TRBJ1-2; d_gene: -; abundance: -; CDR3nt: TGTGCTAGTGGTTTGGTACAGGCGGGAGACAGGACTGCTAACTATGGCTACACCTTC; CDR3aa: CASGLVQAGDRTANYGYTF
v_gene: TRBV6-1; j_gene: TRBJ2-3; d_gene: TRBD1; abundance: few; CDR3nt: TGTGCCAGCAGATGGACAGGAGTCACAGATACGCAGTATTTT; CDR3aa: CASRWTGVTDTQYF
v_gene: TRBV6-5; j_gene: TRBJ2-7; d_gene: -; abundance: -; CDR3nt: TGTGCCAGCAGCCCCTATGAAGCATACGAGCAGTACTTC; CDR3aa: CASSPYEAYEQYF
v_gene: TRBV9; j_gene: TRBJ1-3; d_gene: -; abundance: -; CDR3nt: TGTGCCAGCAGCGTAGGGCAGGGGATAGGTGGAAACACCATATATTTT; CDR3aa: CASSVGQGIGGNTIYF
v_gene: TRBV29-1; j_gene: TRBJ2-1; d_gene: -; abundance: -; CDR3nt: TGCAGCGTTGTCGCCCCCAATAGTAATGAGCAGTTCTTC; CDR3aa: CSVVAPNSNEQFF
v_gene: TRBV7-9; j_gene: TRBJ1-1; d_gene: TRBD1; abundance: -; CDR3nt: TGTGCCAGCAGCTTAGTCGGGACAGGAGCCGGCACTGAAGCTTTCTTT; CDR3aa: CASSLVGTGAGTEAFF
v_gene: TRBV7-3; j_gene: TRBJ2-3; d_gene: TRBD2; abundance: -; CDR3nt: TGTGCCAGCAGCCGGGGACTAGCCACAGATACGCAGTATTTT; CDR3aa: CASSRGLATDTQYF
v_gene: TRBV7-9; j_gene: TRBJ1-2; d_gene: -; abundance: -; CDR3nt: TGTGCCAGCAGCCCAGGCGGGGTCTATGGCTACACCTTC; CDR3aa: CASSPGGVYGYTF
v_gene: TRBV29-1; j_gene: TRBJ1-2; d_gene: TRBD1; abundance: -; CDR3nt: TGCAGCGTTGCCGGACAGGGAGTAAACGGCTACACCTTC; CDR3aa: CSVAGQGVNGYTF
v_gene: TRBV5-4; j_gene: TRBJ1-2; d_gene: -; abundance: few; CDR3nt: TGTGCCAGCAAACCGTCGGGGAGAGTCCTTAACTGGGGCTACACCTTC; CDR3aa: CASKPSGRVLNWGYTF
v_gene: TRBV6-5; j_gene: TRBJ2-3; d_gene: -; abundance: once; CDR3nt: TGTGCCAGCAGTTACTCGAACCAGGCACAAGATACGCAGTATTTT; CDR3aa: CASSYSNQAQDTQYF
v_gene: TRBV28; j_gene: TRBJ1-1; d_gene: -; abundance: -; CDR3nt: TGTGCCAGCAGTTTAAACCTAAACACTGAAGCTTTCTTT; CDR3aa: CASSLNLNTEAFF
v_gene: TRBV7-6; j_gene: TRBJ2-7; d_gene: -; abundance: -; CDR3nt: TGTGCCAGCAGCTTCGGGTCAGGGTCGGACGAGCAGTACTTC; CDR3aa: CASSFGSGSDEQYF
v_gene: TRBV7-2; j_gene: TRBJ2-2; d_gene: -; abundance: -; CDR3nt: TGTGCCAGCAGCTTAAATTGGCAGGGAGGCACCGGGGAGCTGTTTTTT; CDR3aa: CASSLNWQGGTGELFF
v_gene: TRBV5-1; j_gene: TRBJ2-7; d_gene: -; abundance: -; CDR3nt: TGCGCCAGCAAGGCGGGATCCTACGAGCAGTACTTC; CDR3aa: CASKAGSYEQYF
v_gene: TRBV9; j_gene: TRBJ2-1; d_gene: -; abundance: -; CDR3nt: TGTGCCAGCAGCGTCCTCGCTTTGGGCCCCGACAATGAGCAGTTCTTC; CDR3aa: CASSVLALGPDNEQFF